Shown below are 18 T cell receptor beta chains from a single sample sequenced in a study of T cells in localized non-small cell lung cancer. The repertoire was sequenced with immunoSEQ multiplex PCR; TCRdb's copy has only in-frame clones and lacks some. This table holds around 30,000 clones, roughly nine tenths found once. Sequencing used PBMCs, obtained before any cancer treatment. These receptors came from a man between 40 and 75 years old with stage II lung adenocarcinoma.

The CDR3 DNA is TGTGCCAGCAGCGCGGGACCACAAGAGACCCAGTACTTC. Translating it yields CASSAGPQETQYF. V gene TRBV7-2 combines with J gene TRBJ2-5; tentatively, D is TRBD2 (6 bases). CDR1 and CDR2 (germline): SGHTA, FQGNSA. V was pared by 5 bases and J by 2 bases, with 9 bases between. This CDR3 contains 13 residues.

The chain uses TRBV19 and TRBJ2-1; possible D gene TRBD2, 5 bases. Germline V gene data show CDR1 as LNHDA and CDR2 as SQIVND (reference sequence). The V end was cut by 4 bases, the J end by 4 bases, with 20 bases between. CDR3 size: 17 residues. The CDR3 loop reads CASSKGRGVGRYNEQFF. The CDR3 DNA sequence: TGTGCCAGTAGTAAAGGTCGGGGAGTTGGTAGGTACAATGAGCAGTTCTTC.

V gene TRBV5-4 combines with J gene TRBJ2-3; 9 bases are a match to TRBD1. This CDR3 comprises 16 residues. J lost 4 bases, V lost 4 bases, and 10 bases had no gene match. Germline assignment: CDR1 SGHNT and CDR2 YYREEE (reference sequence). The CDR3 DNA sequence: TGTGCCAGCAGCACGCCGGGACAGGGTATTGCAGATACGCAGTATTTT. This sequence encodes CASSTPGQGIADTQYF.

V is TRBV7-2 and J is TRBJ2-1; a weak D match, TRBD2 (5 bases). Trimming removed 3 bases at V and 6 bases at J, with 12 bases between. Germline V gives CDR1 SGHTA, CDR2 FQGNSA. CDR3 length equals 14 residues. DNA for the CDR3: TGTGCCAGCAGCTTCCAACTAGGATTCAATGAGCAGTTCTTC. This translates into CASSFQLGFNEQFF.

V and J are TRBV9 and TRBJ1-1; weak D call: TRBD1 (5 bases). CDR3 size: 14 residues. Germline values: CDR1 SGDLS, CDR2 YYNGEE. Trimming took off 3 bases at V and 0 bases at J, with 9 bases between the two ends. The CDR3 reads CASSDRGVNTEAFF. Written as DNA, the CDR3 is TGTGCCAGCAGCGATAGAGGGGTGAACACTGAAGCTTTCTTT. The full variable domain, rest sourced from reference TRBV9 and TRBJ1-1, is DSGVTQTPKHLITATGQRVTLRCSPRSGDLSVYWYQQSLDQGLQFLIQYYNGEERAKGNILERFSAQQFPDLHSELNLSSLELGDSALYFCASSDRGVNTEAFFGQGTRLTVV.

The chain carries TRBV27 and TRBJ2-4; D gene uncertain. Germline-derived CDR1 and CDR2 are MNHEY and SMNVEV (reference sequence). The V end was cut by 5 bases, the J end by 5 bases, with 4 bases between. The CDR3 is made up of 11 amino acids. This CDR3 reads CASSPQNIQYF. In DNA, the CDR3 is TGTGCCAGCAGTCCCCAAAACATTCAGTACTTC.

This clone was recorded only once. The rearrangement links TRBV9 to TRBJ2-2, with a weak D call TRBD2 (6 bases). The CDR3 runs 16 residues. V dropped 0 bases and J dropped 1 base, with 10 bases sitting between them. Germline CDR1 SGDLS, CDR2 YYNGEE. Here the CDR3 DNA reads TGTGCCAGCAGCGTAGCGGGGCGGGGGAACACCGGGGAGCTGTTTTTT. Its protein product is CASSVAGRGNTGELFF.

The CDR3 loop is CASSVGSRLREQFF. For the CDR3, the DNA is TGTGCCAGCAGCGTAGGATCTAGACTTCGCGAGCAGTTCTTC. The V gene is TRBV9, the J gene TRBJ2-1; D gene uncertain. Trimming took off 0 bases at V and 10 bases at J, with 14 bases between the two ends. Germline V gene lookup returns CDR1 SGDLS and CDR2 YYNGEE. This CDR3 has 14 residues.

V gene TRBV6-1 combines with J gene TRBJ2-7, with a tentative D call TRBD2 (6 bases). Germline-derived CDR1 and CDR2 are MNHNS and SASEGT. V was pared by 8 bases and J by 0 bases, with 11 bases between. The CDR3 runs to 13 residues. This CDR3 is CASGGLFSYEQYF. CDR3 nucleotides: TGTGCCAGCGGAGGGCTATTCTCCTACGAGCAGTACTTC.

This clone has only a few counts. The chain joins TRBV7-6 to TRBJ2-2; D is undetermined. In germline, CDR1 is SGHVS, CDR2 FNYEAQ. The CDR3 sequence is 14 residues long. Trimming stripped 4 bases from V and 0 bases from J, with 6 bases between. The CDR3 nucleotides read TGTGCCAGCAGCTCCGAGGCGAACACCGGGGAGCTGTTTTTT. Translated, it gives CASSSEANTGELFF.

V usage is TRBV12-5 and J usage is TRBJ2-1; no definite D call. The V and J ends lost 5 bases and 4 bases respectively, with 12 bases between them. This CDR3 region has 14 residues. The germline V gene has CDR1 LGHNT and CDR2 FRNRAP. In nucleotides, the CDR3 is TGTGCTAGTGGTCCCCCTGTAGGGTACAATGAGCAGTTCTTC. Protein product: CASGPPVGYNEQFF.

This clone has only one observation. The chain is built from TRBV7-2 and TRBJ2-1; D might be TRBD2 (5 bases). V was clipped by 5 bases and J by 8 bases, with 10 bases between them. Germline V gene lookup returns CDR1 SGHTA and CDR2 FQGNSA. The CDR3 has 12 residues. CDR3 sequence: CASSPVRDEQFF. The DNA of the CDR3 is TGTGCCAGCAGCCCGGTGCGGGATGAGCAGTTCTTC.

There are a few counts of this clone. In DNA, the CDR3 is TGTGCCAGCAGCCCCCCGCGGGGGAGTGAAAAACTGTTTTTT. This gives the protein CASSPPRGSEKLFF. The J gene is TRBJ1-4, the V gene TRBV28, with D possibly TRBD1 on 5 matching bases. CDR1 and CDR2 (germline): MDHEN, SYDVKM. Trimming left V 6 bases short and J 7 bases short, with 15 bases between. The CDR3 is made up of 14 amino acids. Drawing the rest from reference TRBV28 and TRBJ1-4, the complete variable domain is DVKVTQSSRYLVKRTGEKVFLECVQDMDHENMFWYRQDPGLGLRLIYFSYDVKMKEKGDIPEGYSVSREKKERFSLILESASTNQTSMYLCASSPPRGSEKLFFGSGTQLSVL.

J is TRBJ2-2 and V is TRBV7-9; a weak D match, TRBD1 (6 bases). Germline CDR1 SEHNR, CDR2 FQNEAQ (reference sequence). The CDR3 sequence is 13 residues long. Trimming pared 4 bases from V and 6 bases from J, leaving 9 bases between. The CDR3 reads CASSWTVSGELFF. The DNA for the CDR3 is TGTGCCAGCAGCTGGACAGTGTCCGGGGAGCTGTTTTTT.

J is TRBJ2-7 and V is TRBV28; D is unclear. V lost 6 bases, J lost 3 bases, and 9 bases lay in between. The CDR3 runs 12 residues. Germline values: CDR1 MDHEN, CDR2 SYDVKM. CDR3 residues: CASSSLFYEQYF. As DNA, the CDR3 is TGTGCCAGCAGCTCTCTTTTCTACGAGCAGTACTTC. Filled out from reference TRBV28 and TRBJ2-7, the complete variable domain reads DVKVTQSSRYLVKRTGEKVFLECVQDMDHENMFWYRQDPGLGLRLIYFSYDVKMKEKGDIPEGYSVSREKKERFSLILESASTNQTSMYLCASSSLFYEQYFGPGTRLTVT.

The V call is TRBV27, the J call TRBJ1-5, with D possibly TRBD1 on 5 matching bases. Germline CDR1 and CDR2: MNHEY and SMNVEV (reference sequence). V was cut by 6 bases and J by 4 bases, with 13 bases left in between. The CDR3 covers 14 residues. The CDR3 protein is CASRIAGRNQPQHF. The DNA for the CDR3 is TGTGCCAGCAGAATAGCAGGGAGGAATCAGCCCCAGCATTTT.

This clone was counted only a few times. The gene calls are TRBV30 and TRBJ1-5; D is possibly TRBD1 (6 bases). CDR3 size: 14 residues. Trimming cost V 0 bases and J 2 bases, with 8 bases left between them. In germline, CDR1 is GTSNPN, CDR2 SVGIG (reference sequence). CDR3 protein: CAWSVSGGNQPQHF. The CDR3 DNA reads TGTGCCTGGAGTGTATCAGGGGGCAATCAGCCCCAGCATTTT.

CDR3 coding DNA: TGTGCCAGCAGTGAAAGCCTCCCCACTGAGCAGTTCTTC. As protein: CASSESLPTEQFF. The gene calls are TRBV6-1 and TRBJ2-1; unclear D gene. Germline-derived CDR1 and CDR2 are MNHNS and SASEGT. Trimming left V 2 bases short and J 9 bases short, with 11 bases between. The CDR3 has 13 residues.